What follows describes a single T cell receptor (beta chain). Its specificity is unknown. It was second doses at about 4 or about 12 weeks that were pooled. Sequencing was performed with immunoSEQ multiplex PCR; in TCRdb, only in-frame clones are kept and a portion is missing. Of some 250,000 clones listed, about 94% are singletons. The data belong to a study of T cell responses to AZD1222 COVID-19 vaccine. Study-level results: A reported finding is that nearly half of spike-specific TCRs target unmutated variant regions.

This CDR3 region has 16 residues. Losses at the gene ends were 4 bases for V and 1 base for J; bases not matched to a gene: 4. Germline V CDR1 and CDR2: SGDLS, YYNGEE. The TCR was taken from an adult who received the AZD1222 COVID-19 vaccine. The source material was peripheral blood, sampled 28 days after the second AZD1222 dose. The chain is built from TRBV9 and TRBJ2-2, with TRBD2 identical over 10 bases. In DNA form, the CDR3 reads TGTGCCAGCAGCCCGTGGACTAGCGGGAACACCGGGGAGCTGTTTTTT. Translated: CASSPWTSGNTGELFF. The whole variable domain, filled in from reference TRBV9 and TRBJ2-2, reads DSGVTQTPKHLITATGQRVTLRCSPRSGDLSVYWYQQSLDQGLQFLIQYYNGEERAKGNILERFSAQQFPDLHSELNLSSLELGDSALYFCASSPWTSGNTGELFFGEGSRLTVL.